This T cell receptor beta chain comes out of a study of blood T cell repertoires in COVID-19. The germline V gene encodes CDR1 SGHTA and CDR2 FQGNSA. The ends were cut back, 6 bases at V and 5 bases at J, with 14 bases in the middle. CDR3 length: 14 amino acids. Sequenced by immunoSEQ multiplex PCR; TCRdb stores in-frame clones only, minus some. The data show 35,000 to 50,000 clones, with more than 65% seen just once and roughly 4.3% held by the top ten. Specimen: peripheral blood. The sequence derives from a woman aged 70-85 years with acute or convalescent COVID-19. This sequence joins TRBV7-2 and TRBJ2-1; tentative D call: TRBD2 (6 bases). The CDR3 nucleotides are TGTGCCAGCAGTGGGGGGAGGCAAAACAATGAGCAGTTCTTC. It is translated as CASSGGRQNNEQFF.